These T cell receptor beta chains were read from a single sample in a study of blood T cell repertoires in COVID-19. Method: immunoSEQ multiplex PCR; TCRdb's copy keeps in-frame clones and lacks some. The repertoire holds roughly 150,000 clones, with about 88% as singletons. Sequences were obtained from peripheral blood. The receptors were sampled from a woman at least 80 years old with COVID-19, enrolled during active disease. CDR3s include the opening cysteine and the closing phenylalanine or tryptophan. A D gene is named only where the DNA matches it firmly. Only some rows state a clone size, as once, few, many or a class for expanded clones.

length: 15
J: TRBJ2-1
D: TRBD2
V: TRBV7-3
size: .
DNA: TGTGCCAGCAGCTCAAGCGGGGGCTCCTACAATGAGCAGTTCTTC
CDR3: CASSSSGGSYNEQFF

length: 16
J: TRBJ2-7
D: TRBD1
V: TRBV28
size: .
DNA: TGTGCCAGCAGTTTAACAGTCCGGGACAGGGATTCCGAGCAGTACTTC
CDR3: CASSLTVRDRDSEQYF

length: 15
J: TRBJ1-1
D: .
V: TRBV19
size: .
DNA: TGTGCCAGTAGCTCCGCTATAGCAGGGAGGACTGAAGCTTTCTTT
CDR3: CASSSAIAGRTEAFF

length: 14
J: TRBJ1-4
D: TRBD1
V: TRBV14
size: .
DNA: TGTGCCAGCAGCCAGTTGGGACAGCACGAAAAACTGTTTTTT
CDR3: CASSQLGQHEKLFF

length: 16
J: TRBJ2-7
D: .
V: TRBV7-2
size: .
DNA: TGTGCCAGCAGCTTACTCTTTGGCGGCTATTCCTACGAGCAGTACTTC
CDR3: CASSLLFGGYSYEQYF

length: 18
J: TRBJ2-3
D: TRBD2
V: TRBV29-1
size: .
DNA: TGCAGCGTTCATAACTCGGGACTAGCGGGAGGCCTGGCAGATACGCAGTATTTT
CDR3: CSVHNSGLAGGLADTQYF

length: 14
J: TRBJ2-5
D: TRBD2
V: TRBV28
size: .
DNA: TGTGCCAGCACCCCAGGGCTAGCGGGAGGGGGGCAGTACTTC
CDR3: CASTPGLAGGGQYF

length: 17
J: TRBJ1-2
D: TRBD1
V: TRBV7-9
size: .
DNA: TGTGCCGGAAGCCCCTTTCGTGGAAACAGGGGAGAACCTGGCTACACCTTC
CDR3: CAGSPFRGNRGEPGYTF

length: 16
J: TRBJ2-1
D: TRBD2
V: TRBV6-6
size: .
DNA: TGTGCCAGCAGTTCGCCGTTAGCGGGAGGAGGGAATGAGCAGTTCTTC
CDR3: CASSSPLAGGGNEQFF

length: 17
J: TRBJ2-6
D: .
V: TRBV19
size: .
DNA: TGTGCCAGTATTCCTAGGGGGGGCTCCTCAGGGGCCAACGTCCTGACTTTC
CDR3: CASIPRGGSSGANVLTF

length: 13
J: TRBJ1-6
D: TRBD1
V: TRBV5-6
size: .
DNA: TGTGCCAGCGGGATAGACAGGGATTCACCCCTCCACTTT
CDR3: CASGIDRDSPLHF

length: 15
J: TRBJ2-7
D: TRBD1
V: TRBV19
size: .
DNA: TGTGCCAGTAGTCCCCGGACAGGGGGATACCACGAGCAGTACTTC
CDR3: CASSPRTGGYHEQYF

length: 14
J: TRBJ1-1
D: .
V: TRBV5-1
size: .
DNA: TGCGCCAGCAGCTTGGCCACACAGGACACTGAAGCTTTCTTT
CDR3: CASSLATQDTEAFF

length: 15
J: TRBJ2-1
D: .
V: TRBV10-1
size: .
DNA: TGCGCCAGCAGAGTGAGACTTCTCTTTGGTAATGAGCAGTTCTTC
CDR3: CASRVRLLFGNEQFF

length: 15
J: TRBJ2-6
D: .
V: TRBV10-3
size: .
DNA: TGTGCCATCAGCCCCCCTAGGTCTGGGGCCAACGTCCTGACTTTC
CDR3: CAISPPRSGANVLTF

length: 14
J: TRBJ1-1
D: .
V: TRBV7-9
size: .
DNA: TGTGCCAGCAGCCTTACGACAGCGAACACTGAAGCTTTCTTT
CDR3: CASSLTTANTEAFF

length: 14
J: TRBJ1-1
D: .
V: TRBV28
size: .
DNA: TGTGCCAGCAGTTTATATGTGGGGGGCACTGAAGCTTTCTTT
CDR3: CASSLYVGGTEAFF

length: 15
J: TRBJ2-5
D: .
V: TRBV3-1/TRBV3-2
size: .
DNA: TGTGCCAGCAGCCAGATAAGCACCTCAGGGGAGACCCAGTACTTC
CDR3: CASSQISTSGETQYF

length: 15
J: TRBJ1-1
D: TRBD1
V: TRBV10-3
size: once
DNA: TGTGCCATCAGTGGGACAGGGGGCGTAAACACTGAAGCTTTCTTT
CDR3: CAISGTGGVNTEAFF

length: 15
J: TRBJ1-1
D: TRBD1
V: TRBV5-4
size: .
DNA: TGTGCCAGCAGCTTGGCCTCGGGACAGCACACTGAAGCTTTCTTT
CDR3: CASSLASGQHTEAFF

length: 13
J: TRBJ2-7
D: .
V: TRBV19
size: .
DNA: TGTGCCAGTAGTATAAAAGGGACACCCGACCGGTACTTC
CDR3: CASSIKGTPDRYF

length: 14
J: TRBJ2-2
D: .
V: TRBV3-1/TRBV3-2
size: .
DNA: TGTGCCAGCAGCCAACGACAGAGCACCGGGGAGCTGTTTTTT
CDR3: CASSQRQSTGELFF

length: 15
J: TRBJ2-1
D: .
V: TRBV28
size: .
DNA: TGTGCCAGCAGTTCCCCGGGACTGATTTCCAATGAGCAGTTCTTC
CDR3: CASSSPGLISNEQFF

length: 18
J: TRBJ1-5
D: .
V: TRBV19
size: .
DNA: TGTGCCAGTACCAAAGGGGGAGAACAGGATTATAGCAATCAGCCCCAGCATTTT
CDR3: CASTKGGEQDYSNQPQHF

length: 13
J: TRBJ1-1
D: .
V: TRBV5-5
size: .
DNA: TGTGCCAGCAGCTTTGCCGGGAACACTGAAGCTTTCTTT
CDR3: CASSFAGNTEAFF

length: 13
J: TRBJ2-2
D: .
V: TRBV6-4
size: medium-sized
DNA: TGTGCCAGCAGTGAAGGGGACACCGGGGAGCTGTTTTTT
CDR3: CASSEGDTGELFF